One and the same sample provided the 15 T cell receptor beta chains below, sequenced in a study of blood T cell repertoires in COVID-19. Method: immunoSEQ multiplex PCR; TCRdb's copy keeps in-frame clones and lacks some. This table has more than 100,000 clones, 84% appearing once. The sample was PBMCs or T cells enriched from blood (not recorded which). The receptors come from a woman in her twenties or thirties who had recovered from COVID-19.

The CDR3 DNA is TGTGCCAGCAGCTGGGGGAGGGGGAGGCAGCCCCAGCATTTT. Amino acid sequence: CASSWGRGRQPQHF. The V and J genes are TRBV28 and TRBJ1-5, with D possibly being TRBD1 (6 bases). Germline lookup yields CDR1 MDHEN and CDR2 SYDVKM. The CDR3 totals 14 residues. V was cut by 6 bases and J by 7 bases, with 16 bases left in between.

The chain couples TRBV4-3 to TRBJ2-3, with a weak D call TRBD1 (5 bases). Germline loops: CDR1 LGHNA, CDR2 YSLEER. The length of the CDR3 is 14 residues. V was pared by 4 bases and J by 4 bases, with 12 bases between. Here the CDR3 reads CASSLLLRADTQYF. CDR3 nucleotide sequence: TGCGCCAGCAGCCTACTGCTCAGGGCAGATACGCAGTATTTT.

In nucleotides, the CDR3 is TGCGCCAGCAGCTCCACACTAGACGGCTACGAGCAGTACTTC. It specifies CASSSTLDGYEQYF. The chain employs TRBV5-1 and TRBJ2-7; tentatively, D is TRBD2 (5 bases). The CDR3 extends over 14 amino acids. From germline, CDR1 is SGHRS and CDR2 YFSETQ. V was shortened by 3 bases and J by 3 bases, with 13 bases between the two germline ends.

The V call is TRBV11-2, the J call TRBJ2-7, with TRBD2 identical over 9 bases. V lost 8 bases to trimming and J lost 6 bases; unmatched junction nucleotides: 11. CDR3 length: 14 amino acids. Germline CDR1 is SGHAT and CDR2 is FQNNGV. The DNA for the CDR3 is TGTGCCAGCGGACGGACTAGCGCGCGCTTCGAGCAGTACTTC. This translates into CASGRTSARFEQYF.

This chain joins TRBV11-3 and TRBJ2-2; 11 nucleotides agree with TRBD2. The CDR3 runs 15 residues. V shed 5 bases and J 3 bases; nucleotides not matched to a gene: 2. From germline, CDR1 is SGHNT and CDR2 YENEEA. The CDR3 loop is CASSPGLADTGELFF. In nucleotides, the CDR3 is TGTGCCAGCAGCCCGGGACTAGCGGACACCGGGGAGCTGTTTTTT.

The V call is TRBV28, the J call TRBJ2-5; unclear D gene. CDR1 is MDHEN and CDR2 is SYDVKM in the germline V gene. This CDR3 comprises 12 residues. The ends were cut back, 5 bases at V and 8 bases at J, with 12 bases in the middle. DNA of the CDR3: TGTGCCAGCAGTCCCCATGCCCTAACCCAGTACTTC. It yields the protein CASSPHALTQYF.

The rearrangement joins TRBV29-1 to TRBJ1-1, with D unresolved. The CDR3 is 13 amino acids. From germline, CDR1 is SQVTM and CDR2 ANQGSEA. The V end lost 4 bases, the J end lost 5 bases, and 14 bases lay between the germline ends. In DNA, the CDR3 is TGCAGCGTTGTTTTGGCTCGCTGGACTGAAGCTTTCTTT. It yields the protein CSVVLARWTEAFF.

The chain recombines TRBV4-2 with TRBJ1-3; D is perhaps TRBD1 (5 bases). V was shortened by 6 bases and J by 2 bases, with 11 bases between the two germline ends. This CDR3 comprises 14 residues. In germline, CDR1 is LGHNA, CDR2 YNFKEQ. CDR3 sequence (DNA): TGTGCCAGCAGGATCCAGGGTGCTGGAAACACCATATATTTT. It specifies CASRIQGAGNTIYF.

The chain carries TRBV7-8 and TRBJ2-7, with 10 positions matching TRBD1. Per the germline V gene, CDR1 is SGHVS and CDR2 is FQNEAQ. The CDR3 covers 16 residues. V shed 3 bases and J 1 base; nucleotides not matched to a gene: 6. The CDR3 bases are TGTGCCAGCAGCTTCACTCGGGACAGGGGATCCTACGAGCAGTACTTC. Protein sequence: CASSFTRDRGSYEQYF.

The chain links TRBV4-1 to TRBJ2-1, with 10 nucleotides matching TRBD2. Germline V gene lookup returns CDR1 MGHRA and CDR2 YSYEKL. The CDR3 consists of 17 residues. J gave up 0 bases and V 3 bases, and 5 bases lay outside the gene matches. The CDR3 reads CASSHPGLASSYNEQFF. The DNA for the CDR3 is TGCGCCAGCAGCCACCCGGGACTAGCGAGCTCCTACAATGAGCAGTTCTTC.

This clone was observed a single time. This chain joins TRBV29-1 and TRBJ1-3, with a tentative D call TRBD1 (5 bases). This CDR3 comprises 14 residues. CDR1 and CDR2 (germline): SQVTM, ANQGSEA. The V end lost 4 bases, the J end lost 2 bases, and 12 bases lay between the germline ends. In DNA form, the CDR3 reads TGCAGCGTTGGGGGGGGGATCACTGGAAACACCATATATTTT. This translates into CSVGGGITGNTIYF.

The chain's CDR3 is CASERFERGGELFF. In DNA, the CDR3 is TGTGCCAGCGAGAGGTTCGAGCGGGGCGGGGAGCTGTTTTTT. The chain joins TRBV11-2 to TRBJ2-2; 7 nucleotides align to TRBD2. The junction had 10 bases not matched to a gene; V was cut back by 8 bases and J by 7 bases. The CDR3 runs to 14 residues. Per germline, CDR1 SGHAT and CDR2 FQNNGV.

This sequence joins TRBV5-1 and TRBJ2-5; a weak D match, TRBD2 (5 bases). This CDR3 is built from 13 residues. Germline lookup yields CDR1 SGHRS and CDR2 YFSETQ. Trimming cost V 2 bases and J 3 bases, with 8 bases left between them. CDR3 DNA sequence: TGCGCCAGCAGCTTCGGGGTTAAAGAGACCCAGTACTTC. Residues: CASSFGVKETQYF.

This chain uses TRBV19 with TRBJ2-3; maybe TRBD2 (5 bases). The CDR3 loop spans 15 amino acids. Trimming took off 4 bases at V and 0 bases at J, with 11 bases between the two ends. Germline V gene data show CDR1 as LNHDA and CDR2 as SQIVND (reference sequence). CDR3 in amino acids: CASSKGGLSTDTQYF. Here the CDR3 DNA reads TGTGCCAGTAGTAAAGGCGGGCTTAGCACAGATACGCAGTATTTT.

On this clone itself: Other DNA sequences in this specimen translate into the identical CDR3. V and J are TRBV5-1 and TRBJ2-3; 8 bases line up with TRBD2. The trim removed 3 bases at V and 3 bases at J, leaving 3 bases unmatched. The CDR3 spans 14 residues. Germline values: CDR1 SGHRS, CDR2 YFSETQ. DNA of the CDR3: TGCGCCAGCAGCTCCGGGACTAGTACAGATACGCAGTATTTT. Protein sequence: CASSSGTSTDTQYF. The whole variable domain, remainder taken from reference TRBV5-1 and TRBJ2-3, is KAGVTQTPRYLIKTRGQQVTLSCSPISGHRSVSWYQQTPGQGLQFLFEYFSETQRNKGNFPGRFSGRQFSNSRSEMNVSTLELGDSALYLCASSSGTSTDTQYFGPGTRLTVL.